These 22 T cell receptor beta chains were sequenced from one sample in a study of CD8+CD57+ T cells in acquired aplastic anemia. TCR beta VDJ combinations and CDR3 sequences were profiled from genomic DNA. TCRdb reanalysed the reads using MiXCR and keeps one entry per CDR3 protein. The sample includes just over 400,000 distinct CDR3 sequences, 55% to 70% of them seen just once. Sequences were obtained from sorted CD4+, CD8+, or CD8+CD57+ T cells (not recorded which) from PBMCs. The receptors here all came from a human donor in good health, serving as a control.

This clonotype showed up just a few times. The chain recombines TRBV2 with TRBJ2-2; TRBD1 agrees at 8 bases. Germline lookup yields CDR1 SNHLY and CDR2 FYNNEI. The CDR3 is made up of 15 amino acids. V lost 6 bases to trimming and J lost 3 bases; unmatched junction nucleotides: 6. Here the CDR3 DNA reads TGTGCCAGCAGCCGGCAGGGGGCGGACACCGGGGAGCTGTTTTTT. Translation gives CASSRQGADTGELFF.

Concerning this clonotype itself: A much larger clone lies a single base off, so this may be a read error. V gene TRBV7-2 combines with J gene TRBJ1-2, with TRBD1 identical over 7 bases. Germline loops: CDR1 SGHTA, CDR2 FQGNSA. The CDR3 length is 11 residues. Trimming removed 10 bases from V and 6 bases from J; junction bases left unmatched: 5. This CDR3 is CATGTDHGYTF. In DNA, the CDR3 is TGTGCCACCGGGACAGACCATGGCTACACCTTC. The complete variable domain, with remaining parts taken from reference TRBV7-2 and TRBJ1-2, reads GAGVSQSPSNKVTEKGKDVELRCDPISGHTALYWYRQSLGQGLEFLIYFQGNSAPDKSGLPSDRFSAERTGGSVSTLTIQRTQQEDSAVYLCATGTDHGYTFGSGTRLTVV.

The table lists this clonotype with a few counts. This chain uses TRBV6-7 with TRBJ1-2; D perhaps matches TRBD1 (5 bases). TRBV6-7 is noted as an ORF with a role that remains uncertain. The V gene lost 8 bases and the J gene lost 1 base, with 11 bases spanning the gap. The CDR3 spans 13 residues. CDR3 bases: TGTGCCAGCCCGACAGCTATTAACTATGGCTACACCTTC. Translation: CASPTAINYGYTF.

This clonotype was detected only a few times. The conserved closing phenylalanine or tryptophan is absent in this CDR3, likely reflecting a read error. The DNA is omitted, as the CDR3 cannot be located on it reliably, and the CDR3 follows TCRdb's listing. The chain couples TRBV2 to TRBJ1-6. In germline, CDR1 is SNHLY, CDR2 FYNNEI. The CDR3 totals 14 residues, both ends included. Here the CDR3 reads CASTQLGTGYTFGS.

The table lists this clonotype with many counts. The V call is TRBV15, the J call TRBJ2-2; TRBD1 aligns across 7 bases. The V segment lost 5 bases and the J segment 3 bases; nucleotides outside the gene matches: 9. Germline V CDR1 and CDR2: LNHNV, YYDKDF (reference sequence). The CDR3 has 16 residues. CDR3 amino acids: CATSGTGTADTGELFF. DNA of the CDR3: TGTGCCACCAGCGGAACCGGGACAGCCGACACCGGGGAGCTGTTTTTT.

This clonotype was counted many times. This chain uses TRBV7-2 with TRBJ1-3, with unresolved D. Germline CDR1 reads SGHTA; CDR2 reads FQGNSA. CDR3 size: 14 residues. Trimming left V 1 base short and J 0 bases short, with 4 bases between. The CDR3 sequence: CASSLDSSGNTIYF. CDR3 in DNA: TGTGCCAGCAGCTTAGACAGCTCTGGAAACACCATATATTTT.

V is TRBV10-3 and J is TRBJ1-2; D remains unclear. Germline V gene sequence: CDR1 ENHRY, CDR2 SYGVKD. Trimming pared 5 bases from V and 7 bases from J, leaving 14 bases between. The CDR3 loop spans 13 amino acids. The CDR3 reads CAISYSGMTGYTF. The CDR3 nucleotides are TGTGCCATCAGTTACTCGGGGATGACTGGCTACACCTTC.

The chain is built from TRBV5-1 and TRBJ1-5; D unresolved. V was cut by 0 bases and J by 7 bases, with 14 bases left in between. The CDR3 consists of 15 residues. Germline loops: CDR1 SGHRS, CDR2 YFSETQ. CDR3 sequence: CASSLGPAGRQPQHF. The CDR3 region has the DNA TGCGCCAGCAGCTTGGGGCCAGCGGGAAGGCAGCCCCAGCATTTT.

On this clonotype: The junction departs from the called germline gene at one end, perhaps through a read error. The J gene is TRBJ2-7, the V gene TRBV19; D call uncertain. CDR3 size: 15 residues. Germline V gene lookup returns CDR1 LNHDA and CDR2 SQIVND (reference sequence). The CDR3 region has the DNA TGTGCCAGTAGTCCCTCCCCTGAAGTCTACGCTGAAGAGTTCTTT. The encoded protein is CASSPSPEVYAEEFF.

With regard to this clonotype: As the CDR3 is not closed by the conserved phenylalanine or tryptophan, this likely results from a read error. The DNA is left out, because the CDR3 cannot be placed on it with certainty; the CDR3 is given as TCRdb lists it. The V gene is TRBV19, the J gene TRBJ2-1. The CDR3 totals 15 residues, both ends included. Germline V CDR1 and CDR2: LNHDA, SQIVND (reference sequence). CDR3: CASSTFVGANNEHFL.

Worth noting for this clonotype: Its ends do not fully match the called genes, so a read error is possible. This chain connects TRBV10-3 to TRBJ2-2; 8 positions match TRBD1. This CDR3 is 14 amino acids long. Germline V gene sequence: CDR1 ENHRY, CDR2 SYGVKD. This CDR3 is CASRGQENTRELFF. CDR3 bases: TGTGCCAGCAGGGGACAGGAGAACACCAGGGAGCTGTTTTTT.

Points on this clonotype: The final CDR3 position lacks the conserved phenylalanine or tryptophan, pointing to a likely read error. Because the CDR3's place on the DNA is in doubt, the DNA is left out and the CDR3 is given as listed by TCRdb. The chain recombines TRBV7-9 with TRBJ1-2; TRBD1, the table's D call, was not compared with the DNA. Germline V gene sequence: CDR1 SEHNR, CDR2 FQNEAQ (reference sequence). Both ends counted, the CDR3 spans 12 residues. The CDR3 protein is CASTEEQARHPL.

This chain joins TRBV7-2 and TRBJ2-1; maybe TRBD1 (6 bases). Trimming took off 5 bases at V and 6 bases at J, with 14 bases between the two ends. Germline V gene sequence: CDR1 SGHTA, CDR2 FQGNSA. The CDR3 covers 14 residues. This chain's CDR3 is CASSNTQGPNEQFF. CDR3 sequence (DNA): TGTGCCAGCAGCAACACACAGGGTCCCAATGAGCAGTTCTTC.

This sequence joins TRBV20-1 and TRBJ2-7; 7 bases are a match to TRBD1. The CDR3 has 12 residues. The V gene's germline CDR1 is DFQATT and CDR2 SNEGSKA (reference sequence). The V gene end was trimmed by 6 bases and the J gene end by 11 bases; junction bases not matched to a gene: 13. The CDR3 spells CSARDSSTNEYF. The CDR3 DNA reads TGCAGTGCCCGGGACAGTTCAACTAATGAGTACTTC.

In its sample, this clonotype was seen a few times. This sequence may be a read error, since a much larger clone differs from it by one base. The rearrangement joins TRBV30 to TRBJ1-2, with a weak D call TRBD1 (6 bases). This CDR3 contains 11 residues. The V gene's germline CDR1 is GTSNPN and CDR2 SVGIG (reference sequence). DNA for the CDR3: TGTGCCTTAAACAGGGTTCACGGCTACGCCTTC. The encoded protein is CALNRVHGYAF. The full variable domain, with the rest looked up from reference TRBV30 and TRBJ1-2, is SQTIHQWPATLVQPVGSPLSLECTVEGTSNPNLYWYRQAAGRGLQLLFYSVGIGQISSEVPQNLSASRPQDRQFILSSKKLLLSDSGFYLCALNRVHGYAFGSGTRLTVV.

The chain employs TRBV9 and TRBJ1-2; 7 bases align to TRBD1. Trimming at V came to 0 bases and at J to 3 bases, leaving 11 bases not matched to a gene. The CDR3 extends over 17 amino acids. Germline CDR1 and CDR2: SGDLS and YYNGEE. CDR3 region: CASSVGAGTEGDYGYTF. The DNA for the CDR3 is TGTGCCAGCAGCGTAGGGGCCGGGACAGAGGGGGACTATGGCTACACCTTC. Full variable domain (outside the CDR3, taken from reference TRBV9 and TRBJ1-2): DSGVTQTPKHLITATGQRVTLRCSPRSGDLSVYWYQQSLDQGLQFLIQYYNGEERAKGNILERFSAQQFPDLHSELNLSSLELGDSALYFCASSVGAGTEGDYGYTFGSGTRLTVV.

The V and J genes are TRBV6-5 and TRBJ1-2; 7 bases map to TRBD1. J lost 8 bases, V lost 4 bases, and 10 bases had no gene match. The CDR3 is made up of 14 amino acids. CDR1 is MNHEY, CDR2 SVGAGI, per germline. CDR3 bases: TGTGCCAGCAGTTTGCAGGGGGTATCAGGCGGCTACACCTTC. It translates to CASSLQGVSGGYTF.

V usage is TRBV11-2 and J usage is TRBJ1-6, with 7 bases identical to TRBD1. This CDR3 region has 14 residues. The germline V gene encodes CDR1 SGHAT and CDR2 FQNNGV. Trimming took 6 bases from V and 6 from J; bases not matched to a gene: 5. CDR3 sequence reads: CASSLGGGNSPLHF. The DNA for the CDR3 is TGTGCCAGCAGTCTAGGGGGCGGTAATTCACCCCTCCACTTT. The variable domain in full, completed from reference TRBV11-2 and TRBJ1-6, reads EAGVAQSPRYKIIEKRQSVAFWCNPISGHATLYWYQQILGQGPKLLIQFQNNGVVDDSQLPKDRFSAERLKGVDSTLKIQPAKLEDSAVYLCASSLGGGNSPLHFGNGTRLTVT.

The rearrangement uses TRBV19 and TRBJ2-3, with 7 bases identical to TRBD2. The trim removed 9 bases at V and 1 base at J, leaving 10 bases unmatched. There are 15 residues in the CDR3. Germline CDR1 LNHDA, CDR2 SQIVND (reference sequence). The CDR3 loop reads CASCLGLYCTDTQYF. In DNA, the CDR3 is TGTGCCAGCTGTTTGGGACTATATTGCACAGATACGCAGTATTTT. The full variable domain, in which reference TRBV19 and TRBJ2-3 provide the parts outside the CDR3, is DGGITQSPKYLFRKEGQNVTLSCEQNLNHDAMYWYRQDPGQGLRLIYYSQIVNDFQKGDIAEGYSVSREKKESFPLTVTSAQKNPTAFYLCASCLGLYCTDTQYFGPGTRLTVL.

This clonotype was detected many times. The V gene is TRBV6-1, the J gene TRBJ2-1; TRBD1 matches 9 bases. Germline V gene data show CDR1 as MNHNS and CDR2 as SASEGT. The CDR3 extends over 16 amino acids. With 3 bases clipped from V and 3 bases from J, the junction kept 6 bases outside the gene matches. The CDR3 sequence is CASSEGTGNNYNEQFF. CDR3 in DNA: TGTGCCAGCAGTGAGGGGACAGGGAACAACTACAATGAGCAGTTCTTC.

This clonotype occurred once. The V gene is TRBV9, the J gene TRBJ2-5; perhaps D is TRBD1 or TRBD2 (7 bases each). Germline V gene data show CDR1 as SGDLS and CDR2 as YYNGEE. The CDR3 totals 15 residues. V gave up 0 bases and J gave up 4 bases, with 13 bases separating them. CDR3 nucleotides: TGTGCCAGCAGCGTAGCAGGGGGGGCAGTAGAGACCCAGTACTTC. Amino acids: CASSVAGGAVETQYF.

V gene TRBV20-1 combines with J gene TRBJ2-1, with 7 bases identical to TRBD1. Germline-derived CDR1 and CDR2 are DFQATT and SNEGSKA (reference sequence). This CDR3 is built from 17 residues. The V segment lost 7 bases and the J segment 0 bases; nucleotides outside the gene matches: 15. CDR3 amino acids: CSVRQLVWDSSYNEQFF. The CDR3, as DNA: TGCAGTGTAAGGCAGCTGGTGTGGGACAGCTCCTACAATGAGCAGTTCTTC.